This T cell receptor (beta chain) was observed in a study of response to subunit inactivated influenza vaccine. Each CDR3 protein is one row after TCRdb ran MiXCR on the RT-PCR reads. There are about 240,000 distinct CDR3 sequences in the sample; 10% to 15% occur only once, and approximately 7.8% lies in the top ten. Study-wide findings and caveats: There was a suggestion from the authors that each seasonal influenza vaccination recruits few new T cells.

About this clonotype: No antigen is known for it.

Sample: non-naive T cells sorted from PBMCs, taken 14 to 15 days before vaccination. This clonotype originated in a man aged 45-60 years who received an inactivated influenza vaccine.

CDR3 region: CSAKYGTSAGELFF. As DNA, the CDR3 is TGCAGTGCGAAATACGGGACTAGCGCCGGGGAGCTGTTTTTT. The V and J genes are TRBV20-1 and TRBJ2-2, with 10 bases fitting TRBD2. The ends lost 6 bases at V and 6 bases at J; junction bases unmatched: 7. This CDR3 has 14 amino acids. Germline values: CDR1 DFQATT, CDR2 SNEGSKA (reference sequence).